This TCR beta chain originates from a study of cytomegalovirus exposure and HLA in healthy donors. Study conclusions and caveats: More clonal expansion characterized HLA-associated TCR beta chains than equally common others in a later analysis.

PCR employed 60 Vbeta and 13 Jbeta primers. Sequenced by immunoSEQ multiplex PCR; TCRdb stores in-frame clones only, minus some. The data contain under 200,000 clones, almost 85% of them singletons. In regard to this clone: The antigen is undetermined.

The TCR sequence derives from a boy aged 5-17 years in good health and CMV-seronegative. Sequenced material: PBMCs.

The CDR3 sequence is CAWSGPRGLAFF. CDR3 DNA sequence: TGTGCCTGGAGTGGCCCTCGGGGGTTGGCTTTCTTT. The rearrangement joins TRBV30 to TRBJ1-1; D may be TRBD1 (5 bases). There are 12 residues in the CDR3. Germline V gives CDR1 GTSNPN, CDR2 SVGIG (reference sequence). V lost 1 base and J 11 bases, leaving 14 bases between the germline ends.